The sequence of this T cell receptor (beta chain) was determined in a study of shared clonotypes between healthy human individuals. The method was immunoSEQ multiplex PCR; TCRdb's version includes in-frame clones alone and lacks a portion of them. The sample includes fewer than 350,000 clones, over 75% of them seen just once. V lost 0 bases and J 1 base, leaving 9 bases between the germline ends. CDR3 length: 15 amino acids. Germline V gives CDR1 MGHRA, CDR2 YSYEKL. This receptor was taken from a man between 18 and 29 years old in good health. The rearrangement links TRBV4-1 to TRBJ1-2, with D tentatively TRBD1 (5 bases). The sequenced sample consisted of memory CD8+ T cells sorted from blood. Described subset: CD45RO+ cells pooled with CCR7-negative TemRA cells. CDR3 loop: CASSQDPTVNYGYTF. The DNA of the CDR3 is TGCGCCAGCAGCCAAGACCCGACAGTTAACTATGGCTACACCTTC.